This T cell receptor (beta chain) originates from a study of long-term antiretroviral therapy in people with HIV. As for the study in general: The 2015 immediate-ART recommendation was preceded by the earliest samples by about a decade.

Sequencing relied on immunoSEQ assay v3.0, run at survey level. TCRdb's copy holds only in-frame clones and misses some; the assay was immunoSEQ multiplex PCR. Of 30,000 to 50,000 clones listed, around 85% were seen once; the top ten hold under 4.5%. Germline trimming cut 9 bases from V and 9 bases from J; bases unmatched to any gene: 8. Germline V gives CDR1 LNHNV, CDR2 YYDKDF (reference sequence). The CDR3 has 13 residues. The rearrangement uses TRBV15 and TRBJ1-6; 7 bases map to TRBD1. Sample: unsorted PBMCs, taken 1.2 years after starting antiretroviral therapy. This receptor was identified in a woman aged 50 to 60 with HIV. The CDR3 DNA reads as TGTGCCACAAGGGAGAAGGGGGCTTCACCCCTCCACTTT. Translating it yields CATREKGASPLHF.